Shown below are 5 T cell receptor beta chains from a single sample sequenced in a study of blood T cell repertoires in COVID-19. Measured with immunoSEQ multiplex PCR; TCRdb has only the in-frame clones, and not every one. Of about 260,000 clones listed, approximately 92% are singletons. The sequenced material came from PBMCs or T cells enriched from blood (not recorded which). All receptors come from a woman younger than 30 who had recovered from COVID-19.

The chain carries TRBV3-1 (or the pseudogene TRBV3-2) and TRBJ2-5, with D possibly matching TRBD2 (6 bases). The CDR3 is 15 residues long. Germline CDR1 and CDR2: LGHDT and YNNKEL (reference sequence). Trimming stripped 3 bases from V and 5 bases from J, with 16 bases between. This chain's CDR3 is CASSQPRGYGETQYF. The CDR3 bases are TGTGCCAGCAGCCAGCCACGGGGGTACGGGGAGACCCAGTACTTC.

The table lists this clone with a few counts. This chain links TRBV6-4 with TRBJ2-1; 7 positions agree with TRBD2. Germline CDR1 and CDR2: MRHNA and SNTAGT. This CDR3 has 15 residues. Unmatched junction bases numbered 3, after V lost 3 bases and J lost 1 base. CDR3 sequence reads: CASSEGEGSYNEQFF. CDR3 nucleotides: TGTGCCAGCAGTGAGGGGGAGGGGTCCTACAATGAGCAGTTCTTC.

The V call is TRBV7-2, the J call TRBJ1-1; a possible D gene is TRBD1 (6 bases). The V gene lost 5 bases and the J gene lost 4 bases, with 11 bases spanning the gap. The CDR3 spans 13 residues. Germline V lookup: CDR1 SGHTA, CDR2 FQGNSA. The CDR3 loop is CASSQETGTEAFF. CDR3 sequence (DNA): TGTGCCAGCAGCCAGGAGACAGGCACTGAAGCTTTCTTT.

This chain uses TRBV11-2 with TRBJ2-1; D not resolved. The CDR3 has 15 amino acids. Germline lookup yields CDR1 SGHAT and CDR2 FQNNGV. Deletions cut 2 bases from V and 0 bases from J, with 8 bases between. The CDR3 DNA is TGTGCCAGCAGCTTACTCGCCAGCTCCTACAATGAGCAGTTCTTC. It translates to CASSLLASSYNEQFF.

The gene calls are TRBV7-2 and TRBJ2-1; 11 bases map to TRBD1. CDR3 length: 14 amino acids. The germline V gene has CDR1 SGHTA and CDR2 FQGNSA. Trimming cost V 4 bases and J 8 bases; bases outside gene matches: 4. CDR3: CASSSGQGVDEQFF. The CDR3 nucleotides are TGTGCCAGCAGCTCGGGACAGGGGGTCGATGAGCAGTTCTTC.